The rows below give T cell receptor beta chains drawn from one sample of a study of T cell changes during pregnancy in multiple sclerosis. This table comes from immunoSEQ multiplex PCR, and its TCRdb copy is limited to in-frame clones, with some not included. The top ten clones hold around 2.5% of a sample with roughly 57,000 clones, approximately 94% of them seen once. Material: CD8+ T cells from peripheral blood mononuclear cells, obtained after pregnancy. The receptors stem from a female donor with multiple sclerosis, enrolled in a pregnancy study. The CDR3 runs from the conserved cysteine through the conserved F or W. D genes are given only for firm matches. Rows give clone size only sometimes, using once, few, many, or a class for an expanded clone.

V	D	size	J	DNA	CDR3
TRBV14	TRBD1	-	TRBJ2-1	TGTGCCAGCAGCTCGGGACAGGGGTTCAATGAGCAGTTCTTC	CASSSGQGFNEQFF
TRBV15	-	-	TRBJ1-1	TGTGCCACCAGCAGAGATGCGGGGGGTAACACTGAAGCTTTCTTT	CATSRDAGGNTEAFF
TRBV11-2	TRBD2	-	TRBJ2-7	TGTGCCAGCAGCTTAGATCCTAGCGGTACCTACGAGCAGTACTTC	CASSLDPSGTYEQYF
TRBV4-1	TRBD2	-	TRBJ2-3	TGCGCCAGCAGCCTTCGGGAGGTCTCCCCAGATACGCAGTATTTT	CASSLREVSPDTQYF
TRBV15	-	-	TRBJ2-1	TGTGCCACCAGCACCCCCCCAGGCCTGTCCTACAATGAGCAGTTCTTC	CATSTPPGLSYNEQFF
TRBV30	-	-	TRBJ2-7	TGTGCCTTCCAGGGGGGAATTTCTTACGAGCAGTACTTC	CAFQGGISYEQYF
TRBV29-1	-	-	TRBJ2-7	TGCAGCGTTGTCAGTAGGGGGAGTGAGCAGTACTTC	CSVVSRGSEQYF
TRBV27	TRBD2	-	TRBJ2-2	TGTGCCAGCAGTTTTGGCGGGAGCGCCGGGGAGCTGTTTTTT	CASSFGGSAGELFF
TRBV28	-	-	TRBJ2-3	TGTGGAGAAGAGGCGGGGCCTAATTCAGATACGCAGTATTTT	CGEEAGPNSDTQYF
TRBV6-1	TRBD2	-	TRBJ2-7	TGTGCCAGCAGTGAAATACCTAGCGGGAGTGGAGAGCAGTACTTC	CASSEIPSGSGEQYF
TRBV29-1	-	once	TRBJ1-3	TGCAGCGCTAAGTCCCCCTCCGGAAACACCATATATTTT	CSAKSPSGNTIYF